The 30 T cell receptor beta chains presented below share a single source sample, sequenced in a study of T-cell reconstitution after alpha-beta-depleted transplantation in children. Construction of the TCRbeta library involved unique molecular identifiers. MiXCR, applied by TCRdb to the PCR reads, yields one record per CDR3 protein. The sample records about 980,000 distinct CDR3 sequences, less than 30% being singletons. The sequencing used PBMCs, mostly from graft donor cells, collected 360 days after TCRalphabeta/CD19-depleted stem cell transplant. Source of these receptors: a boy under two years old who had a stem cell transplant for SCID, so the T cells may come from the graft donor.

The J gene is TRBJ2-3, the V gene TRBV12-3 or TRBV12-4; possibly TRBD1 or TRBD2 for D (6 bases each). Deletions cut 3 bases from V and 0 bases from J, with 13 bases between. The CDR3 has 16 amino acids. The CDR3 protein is CASSFWRGASTDTQYF. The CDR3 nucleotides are TGTGCCAGCAGTTTCTGGAGGGGGGCTAGCACAGATACGCAGTATTTT.

The CDR3 here is CASRRGGAIINEQFF. The CDR3 DNA follows: TGCGCCAGTAGGAGAGGGGGGGCCATAATCAATGAGCAGTTCTTC. J is TRBJ2-1 and V is TRBV5-1; D is possibly TRBD2 (7 bases). The V end was cut by 8 bases, the J end by 6 bases, with 21 bases between. Germline V gene data show CDR1 as SGHRS and CDR2 as YFSETQ. This CDR3 comprises 15 residues.

The CDR3 spells CASSQDWSGPYNEQFF. The CDR3 DNA reads as TGTGCCAGCAGCCAAGACTGGTCGGGCCCCTACAATGAGCAGTTCTTC. This sequence joins TRBV4-2 and TRBJ2-1; unclear D gene. The germline CDR1 and CDR2 sequences are LGHNA and YNFKEQ. Trimming shortened V by 0 bases and J by 2 bases, and 11 bases separated the two germline ends. There are 16 residues in the CDR3.

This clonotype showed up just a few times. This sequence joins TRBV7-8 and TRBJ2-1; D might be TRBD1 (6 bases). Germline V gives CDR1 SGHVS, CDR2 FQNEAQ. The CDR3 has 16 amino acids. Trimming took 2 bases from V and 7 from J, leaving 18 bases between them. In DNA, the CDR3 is TGTGCCAGCAGCTTATTAGGGGGACCGAATCGAAATGAGCAGTTCTTC. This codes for CASSLLGGPNRNEQFF.

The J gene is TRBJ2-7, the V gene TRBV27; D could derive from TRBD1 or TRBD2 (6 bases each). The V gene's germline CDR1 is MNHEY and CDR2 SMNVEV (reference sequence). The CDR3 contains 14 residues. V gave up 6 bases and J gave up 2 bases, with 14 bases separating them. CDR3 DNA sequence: TGTGCCAGCAGAAAGCAGGGGAGGCCCTACGAGCAGTACTTC. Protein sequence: CASRKQGRPYEQYF.

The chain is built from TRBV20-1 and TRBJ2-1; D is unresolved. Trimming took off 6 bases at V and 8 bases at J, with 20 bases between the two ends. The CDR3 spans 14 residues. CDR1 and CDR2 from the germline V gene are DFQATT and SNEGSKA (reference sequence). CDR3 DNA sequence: TGCAGTGCCTTAGGTGGACCCAGCGCAGATGAGCAGTTCTTC. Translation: CSALGGPSADEQFF.

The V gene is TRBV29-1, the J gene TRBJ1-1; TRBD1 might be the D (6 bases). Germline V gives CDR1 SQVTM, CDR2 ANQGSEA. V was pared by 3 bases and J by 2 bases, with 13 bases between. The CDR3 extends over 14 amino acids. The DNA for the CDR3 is TGCAGCGTTGACCCTTTGGACAGTAACACTGAAGCTTTCTTT. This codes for CSVDPLDSNTEAFF.

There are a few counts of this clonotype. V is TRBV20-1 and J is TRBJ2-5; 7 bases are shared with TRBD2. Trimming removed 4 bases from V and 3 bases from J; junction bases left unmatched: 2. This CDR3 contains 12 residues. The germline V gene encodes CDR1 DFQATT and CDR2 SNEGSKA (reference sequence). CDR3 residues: CSANGLEETQYF. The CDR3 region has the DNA TGCAGTGCTAACGGACTAGAAGAGACCCAGTACTTC.

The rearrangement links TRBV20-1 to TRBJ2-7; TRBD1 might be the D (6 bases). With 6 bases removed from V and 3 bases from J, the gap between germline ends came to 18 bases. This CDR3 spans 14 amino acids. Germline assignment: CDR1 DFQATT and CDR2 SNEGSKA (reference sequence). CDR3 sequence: CSASHPSDSYEQYF. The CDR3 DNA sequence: TGCAGTGCCTCTCACCCCTCGGACAGCTACGAGCAGTACTTC.

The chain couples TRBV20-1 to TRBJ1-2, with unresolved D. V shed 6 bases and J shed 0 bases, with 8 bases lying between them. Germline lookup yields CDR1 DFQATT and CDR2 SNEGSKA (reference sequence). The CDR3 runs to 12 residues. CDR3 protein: CSAPTANYGYTF. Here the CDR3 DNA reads TGCAGTGCCCCAACAGCTAACTATGGCTACACCTTC.

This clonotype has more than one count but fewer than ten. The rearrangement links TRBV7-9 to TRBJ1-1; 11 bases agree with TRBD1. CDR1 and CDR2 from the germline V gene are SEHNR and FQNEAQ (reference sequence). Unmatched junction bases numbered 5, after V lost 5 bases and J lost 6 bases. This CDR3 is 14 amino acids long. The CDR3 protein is CASSPGQGAAEAFF. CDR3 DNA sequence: TGTGCCAGCAGCCCTGGACAGGGGGCGGCTGAAGCTTTCTTT.

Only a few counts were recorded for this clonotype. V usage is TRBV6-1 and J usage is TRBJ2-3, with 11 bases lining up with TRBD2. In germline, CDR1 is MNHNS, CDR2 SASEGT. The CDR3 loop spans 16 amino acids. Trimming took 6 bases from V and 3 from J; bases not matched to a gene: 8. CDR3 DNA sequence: TGTGCCAGCAGCCACGTTACTAGCGGGGGAACAGATACGCAGTATTTT. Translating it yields CASSHVTSGGTDTQYF.

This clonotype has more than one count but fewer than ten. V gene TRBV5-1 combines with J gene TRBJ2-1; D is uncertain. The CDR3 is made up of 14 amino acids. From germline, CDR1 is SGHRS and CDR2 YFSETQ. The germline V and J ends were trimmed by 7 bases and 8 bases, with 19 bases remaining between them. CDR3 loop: CASRPLPGSDEQFF. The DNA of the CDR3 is TGCGCCAGCCGCCCCCTCCCCGGTAGTGATGAGCAGTTCTTC.

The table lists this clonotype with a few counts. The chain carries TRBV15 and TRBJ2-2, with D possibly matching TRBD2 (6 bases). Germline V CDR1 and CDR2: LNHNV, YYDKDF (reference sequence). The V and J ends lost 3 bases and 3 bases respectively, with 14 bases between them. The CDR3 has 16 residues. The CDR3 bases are TGTGCCACCAGCAGGGGGGGTTACGGAGACACCGGGGAGCTGTTTTTT. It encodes CATSRGGYGDTGELFF.

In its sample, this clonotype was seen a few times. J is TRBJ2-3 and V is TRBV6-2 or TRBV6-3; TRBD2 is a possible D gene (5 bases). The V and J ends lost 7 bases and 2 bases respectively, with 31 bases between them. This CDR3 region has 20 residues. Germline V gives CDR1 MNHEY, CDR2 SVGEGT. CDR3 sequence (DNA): TGTGCCAGCATAAAAAGGGTTCCCCATAACCCTTTAGCGTCCACAGATACGCAGTATTTT. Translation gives CASIKRVPHNPLASTDTQYF.

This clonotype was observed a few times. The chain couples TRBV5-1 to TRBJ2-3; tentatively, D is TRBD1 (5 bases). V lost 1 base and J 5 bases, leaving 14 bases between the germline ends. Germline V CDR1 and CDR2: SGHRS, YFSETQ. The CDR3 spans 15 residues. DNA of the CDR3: TGCGCCAGCAGCTTGCCCCCATCCCAGGGAGATACGCAGTATTTT. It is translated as CASSLPPSQGDTQYF.

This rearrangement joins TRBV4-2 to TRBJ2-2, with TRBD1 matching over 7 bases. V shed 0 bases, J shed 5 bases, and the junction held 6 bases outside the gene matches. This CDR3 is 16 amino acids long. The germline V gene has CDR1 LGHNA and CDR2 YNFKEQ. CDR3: CASSQDRQGVTGELFF. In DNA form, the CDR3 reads TGTGCCAGCAGCCAAGACCGGCAGGGGGTAACCGGGGAGCTGTTTTTT.

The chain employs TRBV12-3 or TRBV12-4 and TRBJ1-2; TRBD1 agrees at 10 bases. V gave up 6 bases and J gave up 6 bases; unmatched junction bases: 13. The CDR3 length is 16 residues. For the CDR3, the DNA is TGTGCCAGCAGAACCGGGACAGGGGCGGTAGGGCATGGCTACACCTTC. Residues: CASRTGTGAVGHGYTF.

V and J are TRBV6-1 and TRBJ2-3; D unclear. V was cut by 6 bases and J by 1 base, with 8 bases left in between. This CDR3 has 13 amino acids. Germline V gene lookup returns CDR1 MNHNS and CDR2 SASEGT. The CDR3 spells CASRKTGTDTQYF. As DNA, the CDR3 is TGTGCCAGCAGGAAGACCGGCACAGATACGCAGTATTTT.

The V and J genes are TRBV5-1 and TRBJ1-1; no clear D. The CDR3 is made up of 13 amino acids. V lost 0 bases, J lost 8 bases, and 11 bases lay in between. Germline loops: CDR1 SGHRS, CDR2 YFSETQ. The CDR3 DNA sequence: TGCGCCAGCAGCTTGGGGGCCTACTCCGAAGCTTTCTTT. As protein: CASSLGAYSEAFF.

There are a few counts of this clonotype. In DNA, the CDR3 is TGTGCCAGCAGTTGGGAAAACGGACTAGCTAGCCAAGAGACCCAGTACTTC. As protein: CASSWENGLASQETQYF. The chain uses TRBV12-3 or TRBV12-4 and TRBJ2-5, with 8 nucleotides matching TRBD2. V shed 4 bases, J shed 1 base, and the junction held 11 bases outside the gene matches. The CDR3 runs 17 residues.

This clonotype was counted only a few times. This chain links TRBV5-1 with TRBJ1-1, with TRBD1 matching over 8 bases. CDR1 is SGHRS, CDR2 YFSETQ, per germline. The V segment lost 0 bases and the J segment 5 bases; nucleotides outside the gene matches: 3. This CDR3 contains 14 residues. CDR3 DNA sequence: TGCGCCAGCAGCTTGGGGACAGGGACGACTGAAGCTTTCTTT. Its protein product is CASSLGTGTTEAFF. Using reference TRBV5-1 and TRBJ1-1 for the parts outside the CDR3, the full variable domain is KAGVTQTPRYLIKTRGQQVTLSCSPISGHRSVSWYQQTPGQGLQFLFEYFSETQRNKGNFPGRFSGRQFSNSRSEMNVSTLELGDSALYLCASSLGTGTTEAFFGQGTRLTVV.

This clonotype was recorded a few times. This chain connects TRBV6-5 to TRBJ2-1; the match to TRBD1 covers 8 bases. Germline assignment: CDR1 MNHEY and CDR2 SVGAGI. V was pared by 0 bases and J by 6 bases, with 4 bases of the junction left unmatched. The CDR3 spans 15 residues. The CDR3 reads CASSYSRQGLNEQFF. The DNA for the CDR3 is TGTGCCAGCAGTTACTCGCGACAGGGGCTCAATGAGCAGTTCTTC.

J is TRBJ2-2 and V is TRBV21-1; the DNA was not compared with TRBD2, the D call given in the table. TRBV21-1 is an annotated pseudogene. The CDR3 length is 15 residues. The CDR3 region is CASSKRRQGTGELFF. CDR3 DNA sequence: TGTGCCAGCAGCAAACGTCGGCAGGGCACCGGGGAGCTGTTTTTT.

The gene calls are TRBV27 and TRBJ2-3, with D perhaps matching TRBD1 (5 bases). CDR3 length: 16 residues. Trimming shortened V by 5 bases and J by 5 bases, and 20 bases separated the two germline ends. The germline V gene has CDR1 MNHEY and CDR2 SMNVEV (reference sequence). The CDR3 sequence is CASSRSGPGNGDTQYF. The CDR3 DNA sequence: TGTGCCAGCAGTCGCTCAGGGCCTGGGAATGGAGATACGCAGTATTTT.

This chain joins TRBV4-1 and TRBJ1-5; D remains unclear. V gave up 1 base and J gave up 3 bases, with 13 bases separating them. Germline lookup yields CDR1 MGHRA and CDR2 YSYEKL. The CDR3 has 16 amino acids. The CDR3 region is CASSQGLGPINQPQHF. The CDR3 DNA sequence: TGCGCCAGCAGCCAAGGATTAGGGCCTATCAATCAGCCCCAGCATTTT.

The CDR3 sequence is CASSDSRDHEQYF. In nucleotides, the CDR3 is TGTGCCAGCAGTGACAGCAGGGACCACGAGCAGTACTTC. The rearrangement joins TRBV25-1 to TRBJ2-7; D tentatively reads TRBD1 or TRBD2 (5 bases each). Trimming took 3 bases from V and 5 from J, leaving 11 bases between them. There are 13 residues in the CDR3. Per the germline V gene, CDR1 is MGHDK and CDR2 is SYGVNS.

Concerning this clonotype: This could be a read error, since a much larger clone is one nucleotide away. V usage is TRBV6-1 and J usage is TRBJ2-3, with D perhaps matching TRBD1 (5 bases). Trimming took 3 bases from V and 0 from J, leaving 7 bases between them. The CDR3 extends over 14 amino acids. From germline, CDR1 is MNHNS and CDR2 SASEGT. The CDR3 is CASSDGASTDTQYF. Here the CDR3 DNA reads TGTGCCAGCAGTGATGGGGCTAGCACAGATACGCAGTATTTT.

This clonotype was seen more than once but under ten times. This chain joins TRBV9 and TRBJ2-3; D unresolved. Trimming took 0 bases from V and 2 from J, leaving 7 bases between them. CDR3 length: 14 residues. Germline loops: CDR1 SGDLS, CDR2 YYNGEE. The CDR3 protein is CASSVVVDTDTQYF. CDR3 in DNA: TGTGCCAGCAGCGTAGTGGTGGACACAGATACGCAGTATTTT.

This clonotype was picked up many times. The CDR3 DNA sequence: TGCAGTGCTAGAGAAGACGTGTCGACCACTGAAGCTTTCTTT. Protein: CSAREDVSTTEAFF. The chain links TRBV20-1 to TRBJ1-1, with D unresolved. Trimming removed 0 bases from V and 4 bases from J, with 12 bases in between. The CDR3 has 14 amino acids. Per germline, CDR1 DFQATT and CDR2 SNEGSKA (reference sequence).